This entry concerns a single T cell receptor (beta chain). This entry comes from a study of blood T cell repertoires in COVID-19. The data were produced by immunoSEQ multiplex PCR, yet TCRdb's version contains in-frame clones alone and is incomplete. The sample records 120,000 to 150,000 clones, around 84% being singletons. Material: peripheral blood. The origin of this receptor is a woman aged 55-70 years with acute or convalescent COVID-19.

The CDR3 nucleotides read TGTGCCACTACAGGGTCCCAAGAGACCCAGTACTTC. Translating it yields CATTGSQETQYF. V gene TRBV10-3 combines with J gene TRBJ2-5; the D gene is possibly TRBD1 (6 bases). Germline V CDR1 and CDR2: ENHRY, SYGVKD. The CDR3 length is 12 residues. V lost 10 bases and J 1 base, leaving 10 bases between the germline ends.